A selection of T cell receptor beta chains follows, all from one sample in a study of a mutant IDH1 vaccine in newly diagnosed glioma. Libraries were prepared by immunoSEQ multiplex PCR; TCRdb keeps only in-frame clonotypes and omits some of them. The sample consists of under 60,000 clones, less than 80% of them appearing once. These receptors lack a known antigen. Material: PBMCs, obtained from a glioma patient whose treatment included an IDH1 peptide vaccine. These receptors were collected from a man in his forties with glioma. CDR3s include the opening cysteine and the closing phenylalanine or tryptophan. Fields, in order: V gene, D gene, J gene, clone size, CDR3 DNA, CDR3 protein. The D gene is left open where the match is weak. Size values are once, few and many counts, or a class for expanded clones, and some rows have none.

TRBV19,TRBD1,TRBJ2-5,NA,TGTGCCAGTGGACAGGGCAGGGAGACCCAGTACTTC,CASGQGRETQYF
TRBV6-5,NA,TRBJ2-3,once,TGTGCCAGCAGTTACTCGATACCGGGATTAGATACGCAGTATTTT,CASSYSIPGLDTQYF
TRBV29-1,NA,TRBJ2-7,NA,TGCAGCGTTCACCTCAGGGCCACCGAGCAGTACTTC,CSVHLRATEQYF
TRBV18,TRBD1,TRBJ1-4,NA,TGTGCCAGCTCGCCCGACCCGCCGACAGGGACTAATGAAAAACTGTTTTTT,CASSPDPPTGTNEKLFF
TRBV18,NA,TRBJ2-3,NA,TGTGCCAGCTCACCCACAGATACGCAGTATTTT,CASSPTDTQYF
TRBV6-1,TRBD1,TRBJ1-6,NA,TGTGCCAGCAGTGAATTTCCCGGGACAGAGCATAATTCACCCCTCCACTTT,CASSEFPGTEHNSPLHF
TRBV6-6,TRBD1,TRBJ1-5,NA,TGTGCCAGCAGTTACTCGGGGGGACAGGGCAATCAGCCCCAGCATTTT,CASSYSGGQGNQPQHF
TRBV14,NA,TRBJ1-1,few,TGTGCCAGCAGCCGTTGGGCCAGTGAGAACACTGAAGCTTTCTTT,CASSRWASENTEAFF
TRBV29-1,NA,TRBJ1-2,NA,TGCAGCGCCCTGGGGGGGGACGGGTATGGCTACACCTTC,CSALGGDGYGYTF
TRBV2,NA,TRBJ1-4,few,TGTGCCAGCAGTGAAGTGACGGTCAATGAAAAACTGTTTTTT,CASSEVTVNEKLFF
TRBV5-6,NA,TRBJ1-6,NA,TGTGCCAGCAGCCTTGGCTCCTCGAGCTCCTATAATTCACCCCTCCACTTT,CASSLGSSSSYNSPLHF
TRBV6-5,NA,TRBJ1-1,few,TGTGCCAGCAGTTGGGGGGAAATGGGAAAGTACACTGAAGCTTTCTTT,CASSWGEMGKYTEAFF
TRBV19,TRBD1,TRBJ1-5,few,TGTGCCAGTAGGTGGACAGGGAGCAATCAGCCCCAGCATTTT,CASRWTGSNQPQHF
TRBV18,NA,TRBJ1-1,NA,TGTGCCAGCTCACCTGAGGGCACGACTGAAGCTTTCTTT,CASSPEGTTEAFF
TRBV7-9,TRBD1,TRBJ2-5,NA,TGTGCCAGCAGCGCCGGAGAAGGGACAGGGAAGACCCAGTACTTC,CASSAGEGTGKTQYF
TRBV13,NA,TRBJ2-6,NA,TGTGCCAGCAGCCTCCTAGGGACAGGGGCCAACGTCCTGACTTTC,CASSLLGTGANVLTF
TRBV9,NA,TRBJ1-1,NA,TGTGCCAGCAGCTTTTACGACGAGGACACTGAAGCTTTCTTT,CASSFYDEDTEAFF
TRBV19,NA,TRBJ1-2,NA,TGTGCCAGTAGTATTAGGACATACTCGAGGACGGATGGCTACACCTTC,CASSIRTYSRTDGYTF
TRBV18,NA,TRBJ2-2,NA,TGTGCCAGCTCACCACGGAAGGTGTCCGGGGAGCTGTTTTTT,CASSPRKVSGELFF
TRBV30,TRBD2,TRBJ2-3,NA,TGTGCCTGGGGGGGTGGGCTAGCGGTGGATACGCAGTATTTT,CAWGGGLAVDTQYF
TRBV6-1,NA,TRBJ2-5,few,TGTGCCAGCAGTGAAGCGCTCGTGACCCAGTACTTC,CASSEALVTQYF
TRBV6-4,TRBD2,TRBJ2-1,medium-sized,TGTGCCAGCAGTGACTCGGCGAGCGGGGGCAATGAGCAGTTCTTC,CASSDSASGGNEQFF
TRBV30,NA,TRBJ1-1,few,TGTGCCTGGAGTGTACAGGGAAACACTGAAGCTTTCTTT,CAWSVQGNTEAFF
TRBV5-6,NA,TRBJ2-4,few,TGTGCCAGCAGCTTGGCAGGGCCCCGAAACATTCAGTACTTC,CASSLAGPRNIQYF
TRBV7-2,NA,TRBJ1-5,once,TGTGCCAGCAGCTCAACTGCCGGGCCCCAGCATTTT,CASSSTAGPQHF
TRBV19,NA,TRBJ1-2,NA,TGTGCCAGTAGTATAGACCTACGGGGGATTAACTATGGCTACACCTTC,CASSIDLRGINYGYTF
TRBV30,TRBD1,TRBJ2-1,NA,TGTGCCTGGAGGGACAGGGGGCCCGGTGAGCAGTTCTTC,CAWRDRGPGEQFF
TRBV4-3,TRBD2,TRBJ2-1,NA,TGCGCCAGCAGCCAAGGGCTAGCGGGGACCTACAATGAGCAGTTCTTC,CASSQGLAGTYNEQFF
TRBV25-1,NA,TRBJ2-1,NA,TGTGCCAGCAGTCTAACTCGACTAGTAGGGTCCAATGAGCAGTTCTTC,CASSLTRLVGSNEQFF
TRBV18,NA,TRBJ1-2,NA,TGTGCCAGCTCAGCCCTCACCCACAGGGAAGAATACTATGGCTACACCTTC,CASSALTHREEYYGYTF
TRBV14,NA,TRBJ1-1,NA,TGTGCCAGCAGCCAAGACTGGGGGGGGGCTTTCTTT,CASSQDWGGAFF
TRBV11-3,TRBD2,TRBJ2-3,NA,TGTGCCAGCAGCCTTGGACTAGAGACAGATACGCAGTATTTT,CASSLGLETDTQYF
TRBV25-1,NA,TRBJ2-3,NA,TGTGCCAGCAGTCAGCACAGCCTCACAGATACGCAGTATTTT,CASSQHSLTDTQYF
TRBV2,TRBD2,TRBJ2-1,NA,TGTGCCAGCAGTGAAGAGCGGGGACCCTACAATGAGCAGTTCTTC,CASSEERGPYNEQFF
TRBV5-4,TRBD1,TRBJ1-2,NA,TGTGCCAGCAGCTCCGACAGGGGGCGGTATGGCTACACCTTC,CASSSDRGRYGYTF
TRBV9,TRBD2,TRBJ2-1,NA,TGTGCCAGCAGCCCCGTGGCAGCGGGAGGTCATGAGCAGTTCTTC,CASSPVAAGGHEQFF
TRBV7-2,TRBD1,TRBJ1-1,once,TGTGCCAGCAGCCCTCGGACAGGGGTGAACACTGAAGCTTTCTTT,CASSPRTGVNTEAFF
TRBV6-5,TRBD1,TRBJ2-3,NA,TGTGCCAGCAGCTACAGGGGTGCGGATACGCAGTATTTT,CASSYRGADTQYF
TRBV6-1,NA,TRBJ2-1,NA,TGTGCCAGCAGAGAGGACAATGAGCAGTTCTTC,CASREDNEQFF
TRBV5-8,NA,TRBJ1-1,NA,TGTGCCAGCACCCTGGGTTCCGTTGAAGCTTTCTTT,CASTLGSVEAFF
TRBV29-1,NA,TRBJ2-3,NA,TGCAGCGTGGGGTCGGGGGTGGATACGCAGTATTTT,CSVGSGVDTQYF
TRBV5-1,NA,TRBJ2-7,NA,TGCGCCAGCAGCTTGGGGGCCGGGAGCTCCCCAGGCGAGCAGTACTTC,CASSLGAGSSPGEQYF
TRBV4-1,NA,TRBJ1-2,NA,TGCGCCAGCAGCCAACCGGGGGCGCAGAGCTATGGCTACACCTTC,CASSQPGAQSYGYTF
TRBV2,TRBD2,TRBJ2-1,few,TGTGCCAGCAGTCGAATAGCGGGGCCCTACAATGAGCAGTTCTTC,CASSRIAGPYNEQFF
TRBV5-1,NA,TRBJ1-3,NA,TGCGCCAGCAGCCGAGACGGACCGAGCTCTGGAAACACCATATATTTT,CASSRDGPSSGNTIYF
TRBV4-1,TRBD1,TRBJ1-1,NA,TGCGCCAGCAGCCAAACGACAGGGGAAGACACTGAAGCTTTCTTT,CASSQTTGEDTEAFF
TRBV27,TRBD2,TRBJ2-2,NA,TGTGCCAGCAGTATGACTAGCGGTGCCGGGGAGCTGTTTTTT,CASSMTSGAGELFF
TRBV13,NA,TRBJ2-1,once,TGTGCCAGCAGCGGAGCCCGGGGCCTAGGCAGGGGTCTATACTCCTACAATGAGCAGTTCTTC,CASSGARGLGRGLYSYNEQFF
TRBV5-4,NA,TRBJ2-1,many,TGTGCCAGCAGCTCGACCGCGGCCGACAATGAGCAGTTCTTC,CASSSTAADNEQFF
TRBV11-3,TRBD1,TRBJ1-2,NA,TGTGCCAGCAGCCCAGGGGGCGACTATGGCTACACCTTC,CASSPGGDYGYTF
TRBV6-1,NA,TRBJ1-2,NA,TGTGCCAGCAACCTGAGGGGTGGAGACTATGGCTACACCTTC,CASNLRGGDYGYTF
TRBV6-1,NA,TRBJ2-1,NA,TGTGCCAGCACCTCAGAGGGAAATGAGCAGTTCTTC,CASTSEGNEQFF
TRBV19,NA,TRBJ1-3,NA,TGTGCCAGTAGTTTCGGAGGCTCTGGAAACACCATATATTTT,CASSFGGSGNTIYF
TRBV7-6,NA,TRBJ2-6,NA,TGTGCCAGCAGCCCACCAGACACAGGATCCGGGGCCAACGTCCTGACTTTC,CASSPPDTGSGANVLTF